These 14 T cell receptor beta chains were sequenced from one sample in a study of T cells in Graves' hyperthyroidism and ophthalmopathy. Researchers took RNA transcripts and amplified the TCR beta CDR3 regions from them. Using the HTBI primer set, a first-round RT-PCR was run on the TCR CDR3. TCRdb processed the multiplex PCR reads anew with MiXCR; each CDR3 protein has one entry. Found here are over 500,000 distinct CDR3 sequences, 15% to 20% of them singletons; the top ten hold around 32%. The material sequenced was blood. These receptors were taken from a woman aged 25 to 45 with Graves' ophthalmopathy.

This clonotype showed up just a few times. The chain joins TRBV18 to TRBJ2-7; TRBD2 aligns across 7 bases. J was trimmed by 2 bases and V by 5 bases; bases with no gene match: 12. Germline V CDR1 and CDR2: KGHSH, LQKENI. The CDR3 is made up of 16 amino acids. The CDR3 coding sequence is TGTGCCAGCTCAGAAGGAACGGGCGGGAGCCCCTACGAGCAGTACTTC. It encodes CASSEGTGGSPYEQYF.

This clonotype was detected many times. The chain combines TRBV5-6 with TRBJ1-1; a possible D gene is TRBD1 (6 bases). The germline gives CDR1 SGHDT, CDR2 YYEEEE. The CDR3 consists of 21 residues. V was trimmed by 0 bases and J by 5 bases, leaving 32 bases between them. The CDR3 here is CASSLGLILRSNRGRNTEAFF. Here the CDR3 DNA reads TGTGCCAGCAGCTTGGGACTCATTTTAAGGAGCAATCGGGGGCGGAATACTGAAGCTTTCTTT.

This clonotype was picked up a small number of times. The chain uses TRBV4-1 and TRBJ2-1, with TRBD2 matching 10 bases. With V trimmed by 3 bases and J by 2 bases, 10 bases remained unmatched. Germline CDR1 is MGHRA and CDR2 is YSYEKL. The CDR3 runs to 18 residues. CDR3 sequence (DNA): TGCGCCAGCAGCCACAGCGGGAGGGCCCTCGGAACCTACAATGAGCAGTTCTTC. This translates into CASSHSGRALGTYNEQFF.

This clonotype was detected a few times. The V gene is TRBV28, the J gene TRBJ1-2; 10 bases map to TRBD1. Germline CDR1 reads MDHEN; CDR2 reads SYDVKM. CDR3 length: 13 residues. V shed 4 bases and J 10 bases; nucleotides not matched to a gene: 6. The DNA for the CDR3 is TGTGCCAGCAGTTCGGGACAGGGGTTAGACTACACCTTC. This gives the protein CASSSGQGLDYTF.

This clonotype was detected a few times. A read error may account for a junction end that differs from germline. The chain couples TRBV5-1 to TRBJ2-1; D unresolved. The CDR3 is 14 residues long. CDR1 is SGHRS and CDR2 is YFSETQ in the germline V gene. For the CDR3, the DNA is TGTGCCAGCAGCCTGGACCCACCCCCCAATGAGCGGTTCTTC. This encodes CASSLDPPPNERFF.

This clonotype was observed a few times. The chain has TRBV9 and TRBJ2-7; 13 bases are a match to TRBD2. Germline CDR1 SGDLS, CDR2 YYNGEE. The J segment lost 0 bases and the V segment lost 10 bases, leaving 16 bases of the junction unmatched. The CDR3 spans 18 residues. CDR3 bases: TGTGCCGGAAGTAAAGCCGGGACTAGCGGGATCATCTCCTACGAGCAGTACTTC. Encoded protein: CAGSKAGTSGIISYEQYF.

The table lists this clonotype with many counts. The V gene is TRBV7-8, the J gene TRBJ2-7; TRBD2 aligns across 8 bases. The germline V gene has CDR1 SGHVS and CDR2 FQNEAQ. V lost 5 bases, J lost 3 bases, and 12 bases stayed unmatched. This CDR3 spans 16 amino acids. CDR3 nucleotide sequence: TGTGCCAGCAGCCCGGATAGCGGGACATTGCTCTACGAGCAGTACTTC. It encodes CASSPDSGTLLYEQYF.

This clonotype showed up many times. This chain's CDR3 is CSVGLMGEKLFF. In DNA, the CDR3 is TGCAGCGTTGGTCTTATGGGCGAAAAACTGTTTTTT. V gene TRBV29-1 combines with J gene TRBJ1-4; D gene unclear. Germline V lookup: CDR1 SQVTM, CDR2 ANQGSEA. Trimming took off 4 bases at V and 8 bases at J, with 11 bases between the two ends. The CDR3 is 12 amino acids. The whole variable domain, remainder taken from reference TRBV29-1 and TRBJ1-4, is SAVISQKPSRDICQRGTSLTIQCQVDSQVTMMFWYRQQPGQSLTLIATANQGSEATYESGFVIDKFPISRPNLTFSTLTVSNMSPEDSSIYLCSVGLMGEKLFFGSGTQLSVL.

This clonotype was detected many times. The chain links TRBV2 to TRBJ2-7; 8 bases fit TRBD1. Germline V CDR1 and CDR2: SNHLY, FYNNEI. The CDR3 totals 15 residues. The junction had 8 bases not matched to a gene; V was cut back by 7 bases and J by 0 bases. The DNA of the CDR3 is TGTGCCAGCACTCCGGGACAGGATTTCTCCTACGAGCAGTACTTC. This translates into CASTPGQDFSYEQYF.

The chain couples TRBV24-1 to TRBJ1-2; the D gene is possibly TRBD1 (5 bases). V dropped 5 bases and J dropped 3 bases, with 12 bases sitting between them. The CDR3 has 14 amino acids. Looked up from germline, CDR1 is KGHDR and CDR2 is SFDVKD. For the CDR3, the DNA is TGTGCCACCAGTGCTCGGGGAGGGGACTATGGCTACACCTTC. Encoded protein: CATSARGGDYGYTF.

Ten or more counts support this clonotype. The chain is built from TRBV5-6 and TRBJ2-1, with 11 bases aligning to TRBD2. Trimming cost V 1 base and J 7 bases; bases outside gene matches: 1. Germline CDR1 SGHDT, CDR2 YYEEEE. The CDR3 is 14 amino acids. CDR3 coding DNA: TGTGCCAGCAGCTTGCCTAGCGGGAGGAATGAGCAGTTCTTC. This sequence encodes CASSLPSGRNEQFF. The full variable domain, rest sourced from reference TRBV5-6 and TRBJ2-1, is DAGVTQSPTHLIKTRGQQVTLRCSPKSGHDTVSWYQQALGQGPQFIFQYYEEEERQRGNFPDRFSGHQFPNYSSELNVNALLLGDSALYLCASSLPSGRNEQFFGPGTRLTVL.

This clonotype was counted many times. The chain uses TRBV27 and TRBJ1-5, with 7 bases that match TRBD1. Losses at the gene ends were 3 bases for V and 3 bases for J; bases not matched to a gene: 2. The CDR3 totals 14 residues. The V gene's germline CDR1 is MNHEY and CDR2 SMNVEV (reference sequence). The CDR3 DNA reads as TGTGCCAGCAGTTTGACAGGGCTCAATCAGCCCCAGCATTTT. This sequence encodes CASSLTGLNQPQHF.

This clonotype was detected a few times. The V gene is TRBV7-2, the J gene TRBJ2-7; TRBD2 might be the D (5 bases). Trimming removed 4 bases from V and 7 bases from J, with 20 bases in between. CDR3 length: 15 amino acids. Germline V CDR1 and CDR2: SGHTA, FQGNSA. CDR3 bases: TGTGCCAGCAGCTACCCGCCGACGGGGTCTGAAGAGCAGTACTTC. Its protein is CASSYPPTGSEEQYF.

The chain couples TRBV7-9 to TRBJ2-3; 7 bases are a match to TRBD1. Trimming removed 4 bases from V and 6 bases from J; junction bases left unmatched: 7. The germline V gene encodes CDR1 SEHNR and CDR2 FQNEAQ (reference sequence). The CDR3 has 14 residues. CDR3 sequence: CASSSTGPADTQYF. In DNA, the CDR3 is TGTGCCAGCAGCTCGACAGGGCCCGCGGATACGCAGTATTTT.